This TCR beta chain was retrieved from a study of shared clonotypes between healthy human individuals. Background on the study: CD8 memory received one plate per donor, CD8 naive two, CD4 memory three and CD4 naive three.

The assay was carried out at the deep level. How the authors handled the data: Filtering differed, since immunoSEQ gave only junction sequences and no quality scores. Sequencing was performed with immunoSEQ multiplex PCR; in TCRdb, only in-frame clones are kept and a portion is missing. V, J and clone size were drawn from that table, and D and trimming were deduced from the DNA. The sample contains approximately 640,000 clones, roughly 70% of which appear only once. The CDR3 consists of 16 residues. Germline values: CDR1 ENHRY, CDR2 SYGVKD. Trimming cost V 6 bases and J 6 bases; bases outside gene matches: 6.

This clonotype originated in a young woman in good health. The sequencing sample was made of memory CD4+ T cells sorted from blood. The subset here: CD45RA-negative fraction. The genes are TRBV10-3 and TRBJ2-2; 14 bases are shared with TRBD2. Written as DNA, the CDR3 is TGTGCCATCAGAGATCCGGGACTAGCGGGAGCCGGGGAGCTGTTTTTT. Its translation: CAIRDPGLAGAGELFF.